This T cell receptor (beta chain) comes out of a study of regulatory T cells in long-lasting Graves disease. Library construction for TCR beta used iRepertoire HTBI primers and Arm-PCR of CDR3 regions. TCRdb re-derived calls from the multiplex PCR reads in MiXCR, one entry per CDR3 protein. The data show 450,000 to 650,000 distinct CDR3 sequences, around 16% seen once. This clonotype has only a few counts. The time point here: newly diagnosed GD, antithyroid drugs for less than 3 months. The authors made the TCR library using RNA they extracted from PBMCs. The CDR3 has 15 residues. Germline V lookup: CDR1 DFQATT, CDR2 SNEGSKA (reference sequence). V lost 5 bases, J lost 3 bases, and 10 bases stayed unmatched. The same sample was also used in a study of T cells in Graves' hyperthyroidism and ophthalmopathy.

V is TRBV20-1 and J is TRBJ1-5, with 7 bases aligning to TRBD1. The sample consisted of peripheral blood mononuclear cells (PBMCs), taken at new diagnosis, from a patient treated with antithyroid drugs. The sequence came from a woman aged 40 to 65 with Graves disease. CDR3 sequence reads: CSARYGTAVNQPQHF. CDR3 nucleotide sequence: TGCAGTGCTCGTTACGGGACAGCTGTCAATCAGCCCCAGCATTTT.